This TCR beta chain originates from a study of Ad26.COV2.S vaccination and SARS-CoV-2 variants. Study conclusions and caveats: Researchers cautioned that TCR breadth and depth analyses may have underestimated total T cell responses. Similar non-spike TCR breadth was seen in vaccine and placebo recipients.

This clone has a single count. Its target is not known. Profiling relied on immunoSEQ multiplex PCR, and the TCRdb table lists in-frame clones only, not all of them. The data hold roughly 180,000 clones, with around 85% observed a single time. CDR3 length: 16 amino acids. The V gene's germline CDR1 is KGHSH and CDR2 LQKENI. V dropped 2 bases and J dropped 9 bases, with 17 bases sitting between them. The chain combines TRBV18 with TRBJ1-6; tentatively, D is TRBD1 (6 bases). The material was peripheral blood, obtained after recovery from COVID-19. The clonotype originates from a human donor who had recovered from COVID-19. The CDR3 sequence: CASSPGGPGVASPLHF. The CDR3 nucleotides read TGTGCCAGCTCACCAGGGGGCCCAGGAGTGGCTTCACCCCTCCACTTT.